Described below is a single T cell receptor (beta chain) sequence and its context. The CDR3 length is 14 residues. V gave up 0 bases and J gave up 7 bases, with 12 bases separating them. CDR1 and CDR2 (germline): GTSNPN, SVGIG (reference sequence). In the original workflow: Counts of nucleated cells, estimated from reference gene primer amplification, were obtained. This table comes from immunoSEQ multiplex PCR, and its TCRdb copy is limited to in-frame clones, with some not included. Clone size and the V and J calls come from that table; the DNA yielded D and trimming. The sample includes roughly 250,000 clones, around four fifths of them seen just once. This entry belongs to a study of blood T cell repertoires in COVID-19.

The sequenced sample was peripheral blood. This chain uses TRBV30 with TRBJ2-2, with D perhaps TRBD2 (6 bases). This receptor was taken from a man aged 40-55 years with active or convalescent COVID-19. The CDR3 here is CAWSVGEVSGELFF. The CDR3 DNA reads TGTGCCTGGAGTGTCGGGGAGGTGAGCGGGGAGCTGTTTTTT.